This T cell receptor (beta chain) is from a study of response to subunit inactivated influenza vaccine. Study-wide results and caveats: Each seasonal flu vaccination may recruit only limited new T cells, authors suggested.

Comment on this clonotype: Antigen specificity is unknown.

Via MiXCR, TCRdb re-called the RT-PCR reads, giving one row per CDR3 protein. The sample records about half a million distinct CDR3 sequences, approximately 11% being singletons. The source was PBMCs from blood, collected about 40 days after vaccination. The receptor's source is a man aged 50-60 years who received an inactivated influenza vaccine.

The CDR3 reads CASSSTEKRQGPGEQYF. CDR3 bases: TGTGCCAGCAGCTCAACCGAAAAGAGACAGGGGCCGGGAGAGCAGTACTTC. V and J are TRBV5-6 and TRBJ2-7; 8 bases match TRBD1. The V and J ends lost 3 bases and 7 bases, in that order; junction bases with no gene match: 18. This CDR3 has 17 residues. The germline V gene encodes CDR1 SGHDT and CDR2 YYEEEE.